The entry that follows covers one T cell receptor beta chain sequence. The antigen remains unidentified. This record comes from a study of cytomegalovirus exposure and HLA in healthy donors. About the research overall: The study's early data release held roughly 91 million unique TCRs from HLA-typed donors. Study outcomes and limitations: Later analysis associated a missense DCLRE1C variant with TCR beta V- and J-gene trimming. Later analysis revealed greater clonal expansion in HLA-associated TCR beta chains than in equally common others.

The primer mix had 60 Vbeta and 13 Jbeta primers. Data came from immunoSEQ multiplex PCR; TCRdb stores just in-frame clones and leaves some out. The data contain about 97,000 clones, roughly four fifths of them singletons. The V gene's germline CDR1 is MNHEY and CDR2 SMNVEV (reference sequence). V trimming: 6 bases; J trimming: 4 bases; junction bases outside the gene matches: 8. This CDR3 contains 17 residues. The sequencing sample was made of PBMCs. The chain employs TRBV27 and TRBJ2-6; the match to TRBD1 covers 11 bases. The sequence was collected from a man aged 50 or older in good health and CMV-seronegative. The CDR3 DNA follows: TGTGCCAGCAGGAGGACAGGGGGCGCGTCGGGGGCCAACGTCCTGACTTTC. Amino acids: CASRRTGGASGANVLTF.